The sequence of this T cell receptor beta chain was determined in a study of blood T cell repertoires in COVID-19. The germline V gene has CDR1 ENHRY and CDR2 SYGVKD. The CDR3 runs to 17 residues. The junction had 11 bases not matched to a gene; V was cut back by 3 bases and J by 3 bases. Some clones are missing from TCRdb's copy, which holds only in-frame ones; the method was immunoSEQ multiplex PCR. Here the sample spans tens of thousands of clones, 84% being singletons. The sequence was obtained from a man in his 70s with active COVID-19. The chain combines TRBV10-3 with TRBJ1-3; 7 positions match TRBD1. The sample was peripheral blood. In DNA, the CDR3 is TGTGCCATCAGTGACCCCGACAGGGTTAGAGGTGGAAACACCATATATTTT. Its translation: CAISDPDRVRGGNTIYF.